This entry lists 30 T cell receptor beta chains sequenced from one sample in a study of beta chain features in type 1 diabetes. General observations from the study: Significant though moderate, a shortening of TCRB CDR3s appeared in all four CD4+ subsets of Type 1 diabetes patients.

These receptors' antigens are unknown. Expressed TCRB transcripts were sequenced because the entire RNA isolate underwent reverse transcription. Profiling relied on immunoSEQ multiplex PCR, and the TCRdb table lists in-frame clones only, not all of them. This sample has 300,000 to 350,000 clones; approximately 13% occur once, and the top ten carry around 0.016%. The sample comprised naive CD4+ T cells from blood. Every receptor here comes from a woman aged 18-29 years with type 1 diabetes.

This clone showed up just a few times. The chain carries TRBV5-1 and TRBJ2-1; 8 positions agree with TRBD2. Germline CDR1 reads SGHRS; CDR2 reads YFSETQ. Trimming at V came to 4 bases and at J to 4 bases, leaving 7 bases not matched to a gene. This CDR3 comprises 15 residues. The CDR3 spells CASSLEASGYNEQFF. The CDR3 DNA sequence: TGCGCCAGCAGCCTGGAGGCTAGCGGGTACAATGAGCAGTTCTTC.

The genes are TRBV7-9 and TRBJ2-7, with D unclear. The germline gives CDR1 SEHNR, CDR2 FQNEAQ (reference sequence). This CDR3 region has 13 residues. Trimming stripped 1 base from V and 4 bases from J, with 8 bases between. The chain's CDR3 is CASSLGQIYEQYF. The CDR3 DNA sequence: TGTGCCAGCAGCTTAGGGCAGATTTACGAGCAGTACTTC.

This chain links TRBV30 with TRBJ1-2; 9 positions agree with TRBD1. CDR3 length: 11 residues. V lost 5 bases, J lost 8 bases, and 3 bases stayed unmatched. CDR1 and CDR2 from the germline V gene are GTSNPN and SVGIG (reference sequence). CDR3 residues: CAWLTGGGYTF. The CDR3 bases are TGTGCCTGGCTCACAGGGGGCGGCTACACCTTC.

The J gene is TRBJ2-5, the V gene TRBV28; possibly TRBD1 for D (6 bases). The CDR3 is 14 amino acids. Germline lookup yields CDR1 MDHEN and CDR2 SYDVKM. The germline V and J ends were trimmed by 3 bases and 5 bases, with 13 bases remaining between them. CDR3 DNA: TGTGCCAGCAGTTTGGCCCAGGGGATGGAGACCCAGTACTTC. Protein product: CASSLAQGMETQYF.

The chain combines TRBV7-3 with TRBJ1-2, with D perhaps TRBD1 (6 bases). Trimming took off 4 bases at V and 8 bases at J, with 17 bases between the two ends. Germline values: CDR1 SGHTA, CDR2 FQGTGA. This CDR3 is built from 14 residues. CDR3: CASSSGYRASGYTF. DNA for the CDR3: TGTGCCAGCAGCTCCGGTTACAGGGCTTCGGGCTACACCTTC.

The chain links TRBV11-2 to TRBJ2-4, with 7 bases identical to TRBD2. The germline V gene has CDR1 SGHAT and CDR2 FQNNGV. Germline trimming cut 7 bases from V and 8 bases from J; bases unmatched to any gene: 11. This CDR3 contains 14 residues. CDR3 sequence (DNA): TGTGCCAGCACCAACCGGCGGGAGACGGACATTCAGTACTTC. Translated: CASTNRRETDIQYF.

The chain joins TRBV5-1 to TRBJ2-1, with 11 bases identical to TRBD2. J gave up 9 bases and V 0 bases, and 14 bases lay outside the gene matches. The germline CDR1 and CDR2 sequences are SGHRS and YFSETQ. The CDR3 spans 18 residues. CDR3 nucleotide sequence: TGCGCCAGCAGCTTGGTGGCCCAACTAGCGGGAGTAACTGGTGAGCAGTTCTTC. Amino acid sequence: CASSLVAQLAGVTGEQFF.

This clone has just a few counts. CDR3 loop: CASSSEGRRGDTQYF. The CDR3 bases are TGTGCCAGCAGCTCGGAGGGCAGAAGGGGAGATACGCAGTATTTT. The chain carries TRBV7-9 and TRBJ2-3, with a tentative D call TRBD2 (6 bases). From germline, CDR1 is SEHNR and CDR2 FQNEAQ (reference sequence). With 4 bases removed from V and 5 bases from J, the gap between germline ends came to 16 bases. The CDR3 covers 15 residues.

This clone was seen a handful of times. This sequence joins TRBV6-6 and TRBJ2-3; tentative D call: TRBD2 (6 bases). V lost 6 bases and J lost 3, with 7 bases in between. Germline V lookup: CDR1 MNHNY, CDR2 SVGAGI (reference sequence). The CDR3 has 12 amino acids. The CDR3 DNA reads TGTGCCAGCAGCGGGGGAACAGATACGCAGTATTTT. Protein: CASSGGTDTQYF.

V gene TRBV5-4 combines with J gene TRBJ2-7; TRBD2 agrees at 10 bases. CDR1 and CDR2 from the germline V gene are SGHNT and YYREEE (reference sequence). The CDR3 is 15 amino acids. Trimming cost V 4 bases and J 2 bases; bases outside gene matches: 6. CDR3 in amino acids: CASSISSGGPYEQYF. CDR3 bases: TGTGCCAGCAGCATTTCTAGCGGGGGACCCTACGAGCAGTACTTC.

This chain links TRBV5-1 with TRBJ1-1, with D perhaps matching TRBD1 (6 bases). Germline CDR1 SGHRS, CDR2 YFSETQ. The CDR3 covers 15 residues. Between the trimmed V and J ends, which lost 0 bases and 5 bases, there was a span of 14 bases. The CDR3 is CASSLEVQGRTEAFF. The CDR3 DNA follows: TGCGCCAGCAGCTTGGAAGTGCAGGGGAGAACTGAAGCTTTCTTT.

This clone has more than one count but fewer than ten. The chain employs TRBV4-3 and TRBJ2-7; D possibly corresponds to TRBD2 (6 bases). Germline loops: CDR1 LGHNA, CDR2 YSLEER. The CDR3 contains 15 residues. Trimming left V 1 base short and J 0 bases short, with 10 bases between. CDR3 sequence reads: CASSQAHGSSYEQYV. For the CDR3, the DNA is TGCGCCAGCAGCCAAGCGCACGGGAGCTCCTACGAGCAGTACGTC.

For the CDR3, the DNA is TGTGCCAGCAGTTACTCGTTGACAGGGCCTCACGAGCAGTACTTC. It translates to CASSYSLTGPHEQYF. This chain uses TRBV6-5 with TRBJ2-7, with TRBD1 matching over 7 bases. Germline CDR1 reads MNHEY; CDR2 reads SVGAGI. V lost 0 bases and J lost 5; bases outside the gene matches: 7. The CDR3 length is 15 residues.

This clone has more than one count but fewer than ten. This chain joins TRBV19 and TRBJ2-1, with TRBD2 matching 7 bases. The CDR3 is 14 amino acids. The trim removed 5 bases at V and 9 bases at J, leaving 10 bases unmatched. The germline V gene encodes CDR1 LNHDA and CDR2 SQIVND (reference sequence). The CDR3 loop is CASSVQGGGGEQFF. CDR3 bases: TGTGCCAGTAGTGTTCAGGGTGGGGGGGGTGAGCAGTTCTTC.

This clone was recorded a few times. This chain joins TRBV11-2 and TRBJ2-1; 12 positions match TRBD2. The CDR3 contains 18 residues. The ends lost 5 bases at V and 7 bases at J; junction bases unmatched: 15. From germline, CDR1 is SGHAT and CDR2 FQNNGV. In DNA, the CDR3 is TGTGCCAGCAGCCCCTGGGCGACTAGCGGGAGAATAGGGAATGAGCAGTTCTTC. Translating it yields CASSPWATSGRIGNEQFF.

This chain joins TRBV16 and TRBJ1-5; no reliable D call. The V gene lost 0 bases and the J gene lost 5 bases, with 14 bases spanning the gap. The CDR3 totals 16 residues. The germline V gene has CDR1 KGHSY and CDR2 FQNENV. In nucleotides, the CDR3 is TGTGCCAGCAGCCAATCTCCCAACCGGAGGGATCAGCCCCAGCATTTT. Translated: CASSQSPNRRDQPQHF.

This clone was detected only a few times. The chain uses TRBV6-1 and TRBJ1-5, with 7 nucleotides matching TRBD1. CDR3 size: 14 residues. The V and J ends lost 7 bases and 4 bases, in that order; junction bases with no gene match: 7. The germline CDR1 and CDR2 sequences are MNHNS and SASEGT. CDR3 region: CASIIRTGNQPQHF. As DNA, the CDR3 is TGTGCCAGCATTATCAGGACAGGTAATCAGCCCCAGCATTTT.

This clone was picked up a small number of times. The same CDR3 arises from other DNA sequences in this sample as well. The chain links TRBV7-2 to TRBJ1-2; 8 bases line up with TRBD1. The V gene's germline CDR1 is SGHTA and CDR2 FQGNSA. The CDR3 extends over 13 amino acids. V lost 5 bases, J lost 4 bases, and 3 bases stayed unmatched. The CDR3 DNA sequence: TGTGCCAGCAGCCCCGGACAGGGCTATGGCTACACCTTC. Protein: CASSPGQGYGYTF.

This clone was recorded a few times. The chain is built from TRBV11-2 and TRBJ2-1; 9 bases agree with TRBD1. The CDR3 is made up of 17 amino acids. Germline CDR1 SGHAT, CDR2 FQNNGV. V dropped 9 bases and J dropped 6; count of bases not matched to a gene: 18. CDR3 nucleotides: TGTGCCAGTCGCCCTGATCCCGGGACAGGGTCACGCAATGAGCAGTTCTTC. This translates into CASRPDPGTGSRNEQFF. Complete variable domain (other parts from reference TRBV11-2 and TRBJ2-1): EAGVAQSPRYKIIEKRQSVAFWCNPISGHATLYWYQQILGQGPKLLIQFQNNGVVDDSQLPKDRFSAERLKGVDSTLKIQPAKLEDSAVYLCASRPDPGTGSRNEQFFGPGTRLTVL.

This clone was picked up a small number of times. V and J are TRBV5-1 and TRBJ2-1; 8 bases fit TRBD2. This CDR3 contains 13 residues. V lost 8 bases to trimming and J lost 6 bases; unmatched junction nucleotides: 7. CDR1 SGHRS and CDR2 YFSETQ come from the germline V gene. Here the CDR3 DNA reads TGCGCCAGTCGGGAGGGCCCATCCAATGAGCAGTTCTTC. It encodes CASREGPSNEQFF.

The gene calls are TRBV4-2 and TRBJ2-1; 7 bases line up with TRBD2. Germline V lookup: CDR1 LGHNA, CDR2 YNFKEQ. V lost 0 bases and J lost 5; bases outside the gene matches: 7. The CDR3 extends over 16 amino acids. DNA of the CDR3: TGTGCCAGCAGCCAAGAGGGGACTAACACTAACAATGAGCAGTTCTTC. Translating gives CASSQEGTNTNNEQFF.

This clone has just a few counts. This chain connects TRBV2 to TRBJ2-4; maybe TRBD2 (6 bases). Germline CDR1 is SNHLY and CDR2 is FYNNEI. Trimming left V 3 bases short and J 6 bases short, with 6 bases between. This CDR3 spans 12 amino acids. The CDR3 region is CASSEGGNIQYF. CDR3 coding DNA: TGTGCCAGCAGTGAGGGGGGAAACATTCAGTACTTC.

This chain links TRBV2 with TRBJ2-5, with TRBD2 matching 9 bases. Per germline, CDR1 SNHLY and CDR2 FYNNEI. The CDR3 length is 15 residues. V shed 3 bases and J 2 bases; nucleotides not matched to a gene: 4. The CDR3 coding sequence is TGTGCCAGCAGTGAGAGGAGCGGGGGGCAAGAGACCCAGTACTTC. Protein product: CASSERSGGQETQYF.

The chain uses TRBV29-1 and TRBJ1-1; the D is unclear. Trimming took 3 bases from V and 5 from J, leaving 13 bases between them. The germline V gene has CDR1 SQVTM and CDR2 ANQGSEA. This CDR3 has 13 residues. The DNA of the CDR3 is TGCAGCGTTGAGTACCGACTAGGGACTGAAGCTTTCTTT. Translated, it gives CSVEYRLGTEAFF.

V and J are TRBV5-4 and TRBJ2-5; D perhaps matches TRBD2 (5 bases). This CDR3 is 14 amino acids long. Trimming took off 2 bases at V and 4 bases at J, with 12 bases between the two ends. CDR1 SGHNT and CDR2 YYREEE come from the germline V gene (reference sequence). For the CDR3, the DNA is TGTGCCAGCAGCTTTCGGGGTTCGAGAGAGACCCAGTACTTC. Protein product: CASSFRGSRETQYF.

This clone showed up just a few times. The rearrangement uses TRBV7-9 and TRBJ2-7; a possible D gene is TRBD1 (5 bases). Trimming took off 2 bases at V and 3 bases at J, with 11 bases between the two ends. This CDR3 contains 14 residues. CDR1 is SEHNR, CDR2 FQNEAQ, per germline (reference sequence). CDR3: CASSLRGWVYEQYF. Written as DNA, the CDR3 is TGTGCCAGCAGCTTAAGGGGATGGGTCTACGAGCAGTACTTC.

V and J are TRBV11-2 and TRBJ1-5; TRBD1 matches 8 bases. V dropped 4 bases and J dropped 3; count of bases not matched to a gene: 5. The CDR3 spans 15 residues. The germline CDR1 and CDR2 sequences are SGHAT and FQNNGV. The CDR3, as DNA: TGTGCCAGCAGCTCTGGACAGGGCGACAATCAGCCCCAGCATTTT. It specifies CASSSGQGDNQPQHF.

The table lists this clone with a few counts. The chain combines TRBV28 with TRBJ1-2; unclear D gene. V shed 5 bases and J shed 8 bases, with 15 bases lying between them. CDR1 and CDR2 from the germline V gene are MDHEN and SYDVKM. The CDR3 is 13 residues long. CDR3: CASSHETERGYTF. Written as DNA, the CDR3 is TGTGCCAGCAGTCACGAGACGGAGCGCGGCTACACCTTC.

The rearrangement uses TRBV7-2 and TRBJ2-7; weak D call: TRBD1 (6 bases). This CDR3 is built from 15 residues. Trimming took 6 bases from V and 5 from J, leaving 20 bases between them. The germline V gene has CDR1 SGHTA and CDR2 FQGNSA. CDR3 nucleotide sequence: TGTGCCAGCAGTCTAGGGGTGTCAGGGGTCAACGAGCAGTACTTC. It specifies CASSLGVSGVNEQYF.

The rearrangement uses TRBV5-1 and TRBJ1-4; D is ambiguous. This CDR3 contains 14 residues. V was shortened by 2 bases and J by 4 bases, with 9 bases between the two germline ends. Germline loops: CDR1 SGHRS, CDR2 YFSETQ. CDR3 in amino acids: CASSFGGNNEKLFF. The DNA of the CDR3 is TGCGCCAGCAGCTTCGGAGGGAATAATGAAAAACTGTTTTTT.